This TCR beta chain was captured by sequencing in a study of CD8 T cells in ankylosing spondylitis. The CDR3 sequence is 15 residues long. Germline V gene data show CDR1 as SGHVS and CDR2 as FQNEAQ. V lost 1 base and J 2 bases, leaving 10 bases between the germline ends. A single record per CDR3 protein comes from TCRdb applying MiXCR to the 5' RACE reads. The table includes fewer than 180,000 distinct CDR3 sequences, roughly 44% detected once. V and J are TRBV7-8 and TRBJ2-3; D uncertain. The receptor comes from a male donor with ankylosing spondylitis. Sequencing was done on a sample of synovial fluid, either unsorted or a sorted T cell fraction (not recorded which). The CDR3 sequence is CASSLVSGITDTQYF. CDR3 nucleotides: TGTGCCAGCAGCTTAGTATCTGGGATCACAGATACGCAGTATTTT.